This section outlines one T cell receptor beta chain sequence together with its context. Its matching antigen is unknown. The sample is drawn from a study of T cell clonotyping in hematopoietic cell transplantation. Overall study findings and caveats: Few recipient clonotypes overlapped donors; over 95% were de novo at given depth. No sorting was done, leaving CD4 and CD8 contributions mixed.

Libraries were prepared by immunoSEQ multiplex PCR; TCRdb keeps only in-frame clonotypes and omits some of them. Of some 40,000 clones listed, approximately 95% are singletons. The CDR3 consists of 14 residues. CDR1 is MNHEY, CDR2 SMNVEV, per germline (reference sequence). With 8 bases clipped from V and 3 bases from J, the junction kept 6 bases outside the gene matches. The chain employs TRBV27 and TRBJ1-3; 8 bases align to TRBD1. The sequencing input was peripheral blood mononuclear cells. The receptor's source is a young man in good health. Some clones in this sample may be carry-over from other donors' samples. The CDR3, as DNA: TGTGCCAGCTCCCATACAGGGGGTGGAAACACCATATATTTT. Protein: CASSHTGGGNTIYF.